This TCR beta chain stems from a study of blood T cell repertoires in COVID-19 (dated by TCRdb to between 2020 and 2021). Regarding the study in general: Collaborator samples came from the United States, Italy and Spain and covered acute and convalescent phases of COVID-19. The material from the prospective study consisted of cDNA or gDNA derived from T cells, B-cell-depleted T cells, or PBMCs. The dataset comprised deeply sampled blood TCRbeta repertoires from subjects exposed to, actively infected with, or recovered from COVID-19. The repertoires were made available in a free public database intended to serve as a resource for research on the immune response to SARS-CoV-2. Samples came from the ongoing ImmuneRACE study (first 160 participants) plus 1,254 subjects from 6 global collaborators. A de-identified subject ID, COVID-19 status, age in years and sex were almost always included in the sample metadata. Where available, HLA class I and class II types were obtained from metadata supplied by the sample provider rather than from assay-based typing.

General study outcomes and caveats: The amount of clinical and demographic metadata varied by source and participant and was provided uncurated.

As concerns this clone: Its specific antigen is unknown. One end of the junction fails to match germline, which may point to a read error.

The collaborating institutions used their own protocols to collect whole blood in K2EDTA tubes. For TCRbeta analysis, collaborator samples were shipped as frozen whole blood, as isolated PBMCs, or as DNA extracted from either sample type. The immunoSEQ Assay, a bias-controlled multiplex PCR, was used to amplify TCRbeta CDR3 regions from genomic DNA. The authors' analysis ran thus. Within the assay, amplification of reference gene primers was used to estimate how many nucleated cells each sample contained. Sequence reads were collapsed and filtered to measure the absolute abundance of every unique TCRbeta CDR3 rearrangement. For each sample, productive Simpson clonality was calculated as the square root of Simpson's diversity index over productive rearrangements. What TCRdb holds here is the immuneACCESS table cut down to in-frame rearrangements. Part of the clones is not present; checked against another copy, under half of the missing clones reflect an unresolved V gene, and the others are unexplained. V and J calls and clone size are given by that table; D and trimming were obtained from the DNA. The sample records around 90,000 clones, 85% to 95% of which are singletons. Under 7.5% of the sample comes from the top ten.

From the germline V gene (reference sequence), CDR1 is MNHNY and CDR2 is SVGAGI. The CDR3 goes from the cysteine to the phenylalanine over 16 residues. The DNA shown is the 48-base CDR3, in frame from base 1. The sequenced material came from peripheral blood. Recombination linked TRBV6-6 to TRBJ2-3; possibly the D gene is TRBD2, per 5 matching bases. The clonotype was recovered from a woman aged 55-70 years with active COVID-19. The sequenced DNA is TGTGCCAGCAGCTACTTAGGGAGTTCTAGCACAGATACGCAGTATTTT. It specifies CASSYLGSSSTDTQYF.